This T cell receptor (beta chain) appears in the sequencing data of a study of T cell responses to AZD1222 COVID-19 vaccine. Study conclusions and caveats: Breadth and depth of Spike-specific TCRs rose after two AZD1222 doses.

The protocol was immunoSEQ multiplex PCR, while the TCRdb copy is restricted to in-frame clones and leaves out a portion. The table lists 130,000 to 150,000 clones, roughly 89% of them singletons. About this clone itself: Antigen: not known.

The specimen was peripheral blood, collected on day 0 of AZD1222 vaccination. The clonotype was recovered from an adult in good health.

The CDR3: CAISTRDREKAEAFF. Written as DNA, the CDR3 is TGTGCCATCAGCACCCGGGACAGGGAAAAGGCTGAAGCTTTCTTT. This rearrangement joins TRBV10-3 to TRBJ1-1; the match to TRBD1 covers 9 bases. CDR3 length: 15 residues. J was trimmed by 6 bases and V by 6 bases; bases with no gene match: 11. Germline V lookup: CDR1 ENHRY, CDR2 SYGVKD.